The 10 T cell receptor beta chains given below trace back to one sample, sequenced in a study of neurological immune-mediated disorders. TCRdb passed the 5' RACE reads through MiXCR, listing each CDR3 protein once. This sample has some 46,000 distinct CDR3 sequences, with roughly 4% found just once. The sequencing sample was made of PBMCs. These receptors were obtained from a woman aged 55 to 70 with multiple sclerosis.

This clonotype was seen ten or more times. V usage is TRBV20-1 and J usage is TRBJ1-4; maybe TRBD1 (5 bases). Germline V gene data show CDR1 as DFQATT and CDR2 as SNEGSKA (reference sequence). V shed 0 bases and J shed 7 bases, with 9 bases lying between them. The length of the CDR3 is 13 residues. The CDR3 DNA sequence: TGCAGTGCTAGAGATCAGGGTACTGAAAAACTGTTTTTT. Translation gives CSARDQGTEKLFF.

The chain carries TRBV10-3 and TRBJ2-5; 11 bases line up with TRBD1. Looked up from germline, CDR1 is ENHRY and CDR2 is SYGVKD. This CDR3 spans 15 amino acids. After removal of 6 bases from V and 2 bases from J, the junction contained 5 bases not matched to a gene. The CDR3 coding sequence is TGTGCCATCAGCCGGGACAGGGGGATACAAGAGACCCAGTACTTC. This sequence encodes CAISRDRGIQETQYF.

V and J are TRBV20-1 and TRBJ2-5, with TRBD2 identical over 11 bases. The CDR3 contains 18 residues. Germline CDR1 and CDR2: DFQATT and SNEGSKA (reference sequence). CDR3 amino acids: CGVHLAGGRAPHQETQYF. The CDR3 DNA is TGCGGTGTTCATCTAGCGGGGGGACGGGCCCCCCACCAAGAGACCCAGTACTTC.

This clonotype was detected only a few times. The genes are TRBV20-1 and TRBJ2-7; 10 bases agree with TRBD2. The germline V gene has CDR1 DFQATT and CDR2 SNEGSKA (reference sequence). V was clipped by 6 bases and J by 1 base; unmatched bases: 6. The CDR3 has 14 amino acids. CDR3 DNA sequence: TGCAGTGCCAGGGTAGCGGGGGGTTCCTACGAGCAGTACTTC. It yields the protein CSARVAGGSYEQYF.

This clonotype was found many times. The gene calls are TRBV7-2 and TRBJ1-1; no reliable D call. This CDR3 has 13 residues. Looked up from germline, CDR1 is SGHTA and CDR2 is FQGNSA. The germline V and J ends were trimmed by 3 bases and 4 bases, with 9 bases remaining between them. The CDR3 protein is CASSFEVTTEAFF. The CDR3 bases are TGTGCCAGCAGCTTTGAGGTGACCACTGAAGCTTTCTTT.

The CDR3: CASSPRMMTLRAKNIQYF. The CDR3 coding sequence is TGCGCCAGCAGCCCGCGGATGATGACTTTAAGAGCCAAAAACATTCAGTACTTC. The chain uses TRBV5-1 and TRBJ2-4; D not certain. V lost 4 bases, J lost 0 bases, and 20 bases lay in between. In germline, CDR1 is SGHRS, CDR2 YFSETQ. The CDR3 covers 18 residues.

J is TRBJ1-2 and V is TRBV7-2; perhaps TRBD1 as D (5 bases). Germline lookup yields CDR1 SGHTA and CDR2 FQGNSA. V was shortened by 4 bases and J by 2 bases, with 8 bases between the two germline ends. The CDR3 runs to 13 residues. The CDR3 sequence is CASSSTVNYGYTF. For the CDR3, the DNA is TGTGCCAGCAGCTCGACAGTAAACTATGGCTACACCTTC.

This clonotype appeared many times. The V and J genes are TRBV7-8 and TRBJ2-3; TRBD1 agrees at 8 bases. Per germline, CDR1 SGHVS and CDR2 FQNEAQ. This CDR3 contains 17 residues. V trimming: 2 bases; J trimming: 1 base; junction bases outside the gene matches: 8. As DNA, the CDR3 is TGTGCCAGCAGCTTAATGTCCGGGACAGGCGGCACAGATACGCAGTATTTT. As protein: CASSLMSGTGGTDTQYF.

The rearrangement links TRBV10-3 to TRBJ2-7, with D unclear. The CDR3 spans 13 residues. The germline CDR1 and CDR2 sequences are ENHRY and SYGVKD. The V end lost 0 bases, the J end lost 4 bases, and 7 bases lay between the germline ends. The CDR3 loop reads CAISESGTYEQYF. The DNA for the CDR3 is TGTGCCATCAGTGAGTCGGGTACTTACGAGCAGTACTTC.

There are many counts of this clonotype. The V gene is TRBV20-1, the J gene TRBJ2-6; possibly TRBD1 or TRBD2 for D (7 bases each). The V end lost 3 bases, the J end lost 2 bases, and 14 bases lay between the germline ends. Germline CDR1 DFQATT, CDR2 SNEGSKA (reference sequence). The CDR3 sequence is 16 residues long. The CDR3 loop is CSASRRGGPGANVLTF. Written as DNA, the CDR3 is TGCAGTGCTAGTCGCAGGGGGGGACCTGGGGCCAACGTCCTGACTTTC.